These 6 T cell receptor beta chains came from one sample sequenced in a study of blood T cell repertoires in COVID-19. TCRdb keeps only in-frame clones here, not all; method: immunoSEQ multiplex PCR. Here the sample spans over 200,000 clones, 70% to 90% being singletons. Sequenced input: PBMCs or T cells enriched from blood (not recorded which). These receptors were obtained from a woman aged 45 to 65 who had recovered from COVID-19.

The V and J genes are TRBV4-1 and TRBJ2-1; 7 bases match TRBD2. CDR1 is MGHRA and CDR2 is YSYEKL in the germline V gene. J gave up 4 bases and V 4 bases, and 7 bases lay outside the gene matches. CDR3 length: 15 amino acids. The CDR3 nucleotides are TGCGCCAGCAGCCTAAGTAAAGCGGGATACAATGAGCAGTTCTTC. Protein: CASSLSKAGYNEQFF.

The rearrangement uses TRBV7-9 and TRBJ1-2, with a tentative D call TRBD1 (6 bases). V was shortened by 1 base and J by 4 bases, with 10 bases between the two germline ends. The CDR3 loop spans 14 amino acids. Looked up from germline, CDR1 is SEHNR and CDR2 is FQNEAQ (reference sequence). This chain's CDR3 is CASSLEGVGYGYTF. CDR3 bases: TGTGCCAGCAGCTTAGAGGGGGTAGGCTATGGCTACACCTTC.

A single count supports this clone. V gene TRBV5-1 combines with J gene TRBJ1-1; D unresolved. From germline, CDR1 is SGHRS and CDR2 YFSETQ. V was cut by 6 bases and J by 1 base, with 10 bases left in between. This CDR3 is built from 13 residues. In DNA form, the CDR3 reads TGCGCCAGCATTGGCATTGGGAACACTGAAGCTTTCTTT. This encodes CASIGIGNTEAFF.

This clone was seen only a few times. The chain joins TRBV6-5 to TRBJ2-1, with TRBD2 as a possible D gene (5 bases). CDR1 and CDR2 from the germline V gene are MNHEY and SVGAGI. This CDR3 region has 15 residues. V was clipped by 9 bases and J by 0 bases, with 15 bases between them. This CDR3 reads CASSLVTSSYNEQFF. Here the CDR3 DNA reads TGTGCCAGTTCACTAGTCACTAGCTCCTACAATGAGCAGTTCTTC.

The chain links TRBV28 to TRBJ2-1; TRBD1 might be the D (5 bases). The CDR3 consists of 14 residues. V was clipped by 3 bases and J by 9 bases, with 15 bases between them. CDR1 is MDHEN, CDR2 SYDVKM, per germline. Written as DNA, the CDR3 is TGTGCCAGCAGTTTCAGGGCCTCCAGCAGTGAGCAGTTCTTC. This encodes CASSFRASSSEQFF.

V gene TRBV27 combines with J gene TRBJ2-3, with 9 bases matching TRBD2. The CDR3 consists of 15 residues. CDR1 MNHEY and CDR2 SMNVEV come from the germline V gene (reference sequence). V dropped 5 bases and J dropped 2; count of bases not matched to a gene: 5. This chain's CDR3 is CASSGLAGLTDTQYF. The CDR3 nucleotides are TGTGCCAGCAGTGGGCTAGCGGGACTCACAGATACGCAGTATTTT.